This TCR beta chain was observed in a study of blood T cell repertoires in COVID-19. Study summary: Samples of COVID-19 (acute and convalescent) were obtained from the United States, Italy and Spain. In each case, the material was cDNA or gDNA derived from T cells, B-cell-depleted T cells, or PBMCs.

Germline trimming cut 3 bases from V and 0 bases from J; bases unmatched to any gene: 1. The CDR3 sequence is 14 residues long. Germline lookup yields CDR1 LNHDA and CDR2 SQIVND (reference sequence). Original analysis: Amplification of reference gene primers provided the estimated nucleated cell counts. Profiled with immunoSEQ multiplex PCR; TCRdb holds only in-frame clones, not every one. V and J calls and clone size follow that table, whereas D and trimming were derived from the DNA. The table shows over 200,000 clones, with roughly 84% occurring only once. As concerns this clone: Additional DNA sequences in this sample encode the identical CDR3.

Sequences were obtained from peripheral blood. This TCR derives from a man aged 40-55 years with active or convalescent COVID-19. This sequence joins TRBV19 and TRBJ1-1; the match to TRBD1 covers 7 bases. The CDR3 region has the DNA TGTGCCAGTAGTATTACAGGGGTGAACACTGAAGCTTTCTTT. Translation: CASSITGVNTEAFF. Full variable domain (remainder filled in from reference TRBV19 and TRBJ1-1): DGGITQSPKYLFRKEGQNVTLSCEQNLNHDAMYWYRQDPGQGLRLIYYSQIVNDFQKGDIAEGYSVSREKKESFPLTVTSAQKNPTAFYLCASSITGVNTEAFFGQGTRLTVV.